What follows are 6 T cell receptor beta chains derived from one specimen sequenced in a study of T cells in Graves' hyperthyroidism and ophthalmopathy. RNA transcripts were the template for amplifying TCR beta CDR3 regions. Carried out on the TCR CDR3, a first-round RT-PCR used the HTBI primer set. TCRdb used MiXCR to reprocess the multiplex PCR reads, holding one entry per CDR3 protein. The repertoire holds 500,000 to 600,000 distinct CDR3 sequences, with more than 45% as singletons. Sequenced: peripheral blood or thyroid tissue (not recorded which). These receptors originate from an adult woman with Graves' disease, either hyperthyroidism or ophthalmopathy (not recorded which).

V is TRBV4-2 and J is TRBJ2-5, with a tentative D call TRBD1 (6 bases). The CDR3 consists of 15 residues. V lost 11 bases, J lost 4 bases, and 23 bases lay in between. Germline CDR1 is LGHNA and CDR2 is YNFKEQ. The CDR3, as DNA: TGTGCCTGGAGCCGGGCTGGGGGCTGGGGAGAGACCCAGTACTTC. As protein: CAWSRAGGWGETQYF.

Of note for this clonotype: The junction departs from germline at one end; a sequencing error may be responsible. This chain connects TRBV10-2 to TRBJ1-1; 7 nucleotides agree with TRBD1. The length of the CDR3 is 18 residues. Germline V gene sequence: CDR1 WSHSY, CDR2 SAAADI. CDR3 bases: TGTGCCAGCAGTTACTCTTGGGACAGCGCACCCATGAACACTGAAGCTTTCTTT. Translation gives CASSYSWDSAPMNTEAFF.

The CDR3 is CASSLAKTWVEQYF. The CDR3 coding sequence is TGTGCCAGCAGCTTAGCGAAGACTTGGGTGGAGCAGTACTTC. The V call is TRBV7-2, the J call TRBJ2-7; unclear D gene. CDR3 length: 14 amino acids. Between the trimmed V and J ends, which lost 0 bases and 7 bases, there was a span of 13 bases. Germline lookup yields CDR1 SGHTA and CDR2 FQGNSA. Drawing the rest from reference TRBV7-2 and TRBJ2-7, the complete variable domain is GAGVSQSPSNKVTEKGKDVELRCDPISGHTALYWYRQSLGQGLEFLIYFQGNSAPDKSGLPSDRFSAERTGGSVSTLTIQRTQQEDSAVYLCASSLAKTWVEQYFGPGTRLTVT.

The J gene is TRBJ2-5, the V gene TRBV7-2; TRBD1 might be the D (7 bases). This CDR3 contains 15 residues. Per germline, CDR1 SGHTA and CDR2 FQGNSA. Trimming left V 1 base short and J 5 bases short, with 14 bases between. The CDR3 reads CASSLGWQGGETQYF. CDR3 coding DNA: TGTGCCAGCAGCTTAGGTTGGCAGGGGGGTGAGACCCAGTACTTC.

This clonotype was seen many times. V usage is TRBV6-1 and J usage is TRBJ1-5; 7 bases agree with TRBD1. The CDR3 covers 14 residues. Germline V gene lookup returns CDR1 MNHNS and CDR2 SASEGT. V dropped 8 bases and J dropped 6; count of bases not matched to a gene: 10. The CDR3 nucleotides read TGTGCCAGCGTGACAGACAGGGCCCCTCAGCCCCAGCATTTT. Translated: CASVTDRAPQPQHF.

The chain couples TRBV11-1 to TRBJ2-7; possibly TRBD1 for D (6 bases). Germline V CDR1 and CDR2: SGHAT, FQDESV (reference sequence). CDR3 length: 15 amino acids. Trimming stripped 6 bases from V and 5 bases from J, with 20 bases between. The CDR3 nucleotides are TGTGCCAGCAGTATAACCCACAGGGACGGGAACGAGCAGTACTTC. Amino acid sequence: CASSITHRDGNEQYF.